The T cell receptor (beta chain) under discussion was sequenced for a study of T cell responses to AZD1222 COVID-19 vaccine. Study-level findings and limits: CD4 TCRs associated with vaccination spanned spike, dominating at 160-218 and 743-854.

A word on this clone: The antigen is unknown.

The CDR3 is 17 amino acids. Germline loops: CDR1 MNHEY, CDR2 SVGEGT. The ends lost 3 bases at V and 0 bases at J; junction bases unmatched: 11. Assay: immunoSEQ multiplex PCR; the TCRdb copy retains only in-frame clones and omits some. The sample has some 130,000 clones, roughly 90% seen once. The chain employs TRBV6-2 or TRBV6-3 and TRBJ2-7, with 7 bases aligning to TRBD2. This TCR came from an adult who received the AZD1222 COVID-19 vaccine. Specimen: peripheral blood, collected 28 days after the second AZD1222 dose. CDR3 in amino acids: CASSYPTSGISSYEQYF. CDR3 nucleotides: TGTGCCAGCAGTTATCCGACGAGCGGGATCAGCTCCTACGAGCAGTACTTC.